Below, 13 T cell receptor beta chains from the same sample are listed, as sequenced in a study of blood T cell repertoires in COVID-19. Profiled with immunoSEQ multiplex PCR; TCRdb holds only in-frame clones, not every one. The repertoire has about 360,000 clones, 86% of them found once; the top ten carry 7.1%. Sequenced sample: peripheral blood. Source of these receptors: a woman aged 60-70 years with COVID-19, enrolled during active disease.

The chain links TRBV4-1 to TRBJ2-7, with 8 bases matching TRBD1. Germline V gives CDR1 MGHRA, CDR2 YSYEKL. This CDR3 spans 15 amino acids. V shed 0 bases and J 8 bases; nucleotides not matched to a gene: 9. The CDR3 reads CASSQDSGQGRQQYF. The CDR3 bases are TGCGCCAGCAGCCAAGACTCCGGACAGGGTCGGCAGCAGTACTTC.

This clone was recorded once. The rearrangement joins TRBV6-2 or TRBV6-3 to TRBJ2-1; 7 nucleotides align to TRBD2. CDR3 size: 17 residues. Losses at the gene ends were 2 bases for V and 1 base for J; bases not matched to a gene: 8. The germline V gene encodes CDR1 MNHEY and CDR2 SVGEGT. In DNA, the CDR3 is TGTGCCAGCAGTTACAGTCCAGCGGGGTTATCCTACAATGAGCAGTTCTTC. Translation gives CASSYSPAGLSYNEQFF.

CDR3 sequence: CASSQDFRRLFF. CDR3 DNA: TGTGCCAGCAGCCAAGACTTCCGGAGACTGTTTTTT. V usage is TRBV3-1 (or the pseudogene TRBV3-2) and J usage is TRBJ1-4; D remains ambiguous. V was cut by 0 bases and J by 13 bases, with 9 bases left in between. In germline, CDR1 is LGHDT, CDR2 YNNKEL (reference sequence). There are 12 residues in the CDR3.

The chain couples TRBV7-8 to TRBJ2-1; 8 bases map to TRBD2. Germline CDR1 reads SGHVS; CDR2 reads FQNEAQ. V lost 5 bases and J lost 9; bases outside the gene matches: 6. This CDR3 region has 13 residues. The CDR3 DNA follows: TGTGCCAGCAGCCCCGGGGGGGCTGGTGAGCAGTTCTTC. It encodes CASSPGGAGEQFF.

The chain couples TRBV7-9 to TRBJ1-3, with a possible D match to TRBD1 (6 bases). The CDR3 contains 16 residues. Germline CDR1 reads SEHNR; CDR2 reads FQNEAQ (reference sequence). With 5 bases removed from V and 0 bases from J, the gap between germline ends came to 14 bases. The CDR3 DNA is TGTGCCAGCAGCGACTCCCAGGGGACCTCTGGAAACACCATATATTTT. Protein: CASSDSQGTSGNTIYF.

This clone was picked up one time. The chain has TRBV24-1 and TRBJ2-1, with TRBD1 matching 8 bases. The junction had 9 bases not matched to a gene; V was cut back by 4 bases and J by 5 bases. The length of the CDR3 is 16 residues. Germline-derived CDR1 and CDR2 are KGHDR and SFDVKD. CDR3 sequence reads: CATSDSKGQDNNEQFF. CDR3 nucleotide sequence: TGTGCCACCAGTGACTCAAAGGGACAGGACAACAATGAGCAGTTCTTC.

The chain recombines TRBV7-9 with TRBJ2-7; 7 nucleotides align to TRBD2. Germline-derived CDR1 and CDR2 are SEHNR and FQNEAQ (reference sequence). This CDR3 contains 14 residues. V was clipped by 5 bases and J by 3 bases; unmatched bases: 7. CDR3 loop: CASSPGGTLYEQYF. The CDR3 nucleotides are TGTGCCAGCAGCCCCGGGGGGACCCTCTACGAGCAGTACTTC.

Worth noting for this clone: This likely comes from a read error, as the CDR3 has no conserved phenylalanine or tryptophan at its end. The genes are TRBV7-6 and TRBJ1-5; D is ambiguous. The CDR3 covers 14 residues. Trimming shortened V by 5 bases and J by 7 bases, and 15 bases separated the two germline ends. Germline loops: CDR1 SGHVS, CDR2 FNYEAQ. CDR3 protein: CASSPNTGGQPQHL. The DNA of the CDR3 is TGTGCCAGCAGCCCTAATACGGGAGGCCAGCCCCAGCATCTT.

V usage is TRBV12-5 and J usage is TRBJ2-3; 7 nucleotides match TRBD1. The CDR3 totals 16 residues. Germline CDR1 reads LGHNT; CDR2 reads FRNRAP. V shed 0 bases and J 5 bases; nucleotides not matched to a gene: 8. CDR3 in amino acids: CASGLVRGQGVDTQYF. For the CDR3, the DNA is TGTGCTAGTGGTTTGGTAAGGGGGCAGGGGGTAGATACGCAGTATTTT.

The V gene is TRBV3-1 (or the pseudogene TRBV3-2), the J gene TRBJ2-7; 12 bases match TRBD2. Unmatched junction bases numbered 6, after V lost 8 bases and J lost 4 bases. This CDR3 has 14 amino acids. The germline gives CDR1 LGHDT, CDR2 YNNKEL (reference sequence). The CDR3 loop is CASGWTSGAYEQYF. DNA for the CDR3: TGTGCCAGCGGCTGGACTAGCGGGGCATACGAGCAGTACTTC.

This clone is a singleton in its sample. This chain joins TRBV19 and TRBJ2-7; D is possibly TRBD1 (7 bases). Germline loops: CDR1 LNHDA, CDR2 SQIVND (reference sequence). The V gene lost 3 bases and the J gene lost 2 bases, with 14 bases spanning the gap. The CDR3 is 15 residues long. The CDR3 region is CASSMFRGVTYEQYF. The DNA of the CDR3 is TGTGCCAGTAGTATGTTCAGGGGGGTCACCTACGAGCAGTACTTC.

The rearrangement links TRBV5-6 to TRBJ2-1; D perhaps matches TRBD1 (8 bases). The CDR3 spans 13 residues. Looked up from germline, CDR1 is SGHDT and CDR2 is YYEEEE. V gave up 2 bases and J gave up 8 bases, with 11 bases separating them. CDR3 coding DNA: TGTGCCAGCAGCTTCACAGGGGGGGATGAGCAGTTCTTC. Protein: CASSFTGGDEQFF.

The chain carries TRBV3-1 (or the pseudogene TRBV3-2) and TRBJ2-5; 9 bases agree with TRBD1. The CDR3 has 15 residues. Germline V gene sequence: CDR1 LGHDT, CDR2 YNNKEL (reference sequence). V was pared by 1 base and J by 5 bases, with 5 bases of the junction left unmatched. CDR3 bases: TGTGCCAGCAGCCAAGCCGGGACAGGGAGGGAGACCCAGTACTTC. Its translation: CASSQAGTGRETQYF.